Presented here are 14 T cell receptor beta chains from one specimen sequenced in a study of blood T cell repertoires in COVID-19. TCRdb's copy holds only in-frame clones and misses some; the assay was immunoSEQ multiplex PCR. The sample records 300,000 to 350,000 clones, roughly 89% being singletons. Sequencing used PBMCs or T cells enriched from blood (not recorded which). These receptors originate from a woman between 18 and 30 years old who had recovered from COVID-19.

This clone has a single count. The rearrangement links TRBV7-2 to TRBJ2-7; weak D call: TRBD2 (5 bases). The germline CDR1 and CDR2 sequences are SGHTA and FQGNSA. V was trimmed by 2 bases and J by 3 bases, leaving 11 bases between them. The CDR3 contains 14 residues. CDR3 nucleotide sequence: TGTGCCAGCAGCTTACCGGGGAGATTCTACGAGCAGTACTTC. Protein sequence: CASSLPGRFYEQYF.

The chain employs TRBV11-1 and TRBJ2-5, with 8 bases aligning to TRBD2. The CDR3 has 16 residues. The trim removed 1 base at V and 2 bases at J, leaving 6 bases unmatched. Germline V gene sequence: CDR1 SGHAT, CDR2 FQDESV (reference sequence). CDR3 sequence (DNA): TGTGCCAGCAGCTTAGTAGGCGGGAGGTTGCAAGAGACCCAGTACTTC. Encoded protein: CASSLVGGRLQETQYF.

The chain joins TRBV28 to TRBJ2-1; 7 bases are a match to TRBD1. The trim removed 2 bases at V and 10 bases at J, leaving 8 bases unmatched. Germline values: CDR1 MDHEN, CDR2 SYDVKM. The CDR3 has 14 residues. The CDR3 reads CASSLHSDREEQFF. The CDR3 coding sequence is TGTGCCAGCAGTTTACACTCAGACAGGGAAGAGCAGTTCTTC.

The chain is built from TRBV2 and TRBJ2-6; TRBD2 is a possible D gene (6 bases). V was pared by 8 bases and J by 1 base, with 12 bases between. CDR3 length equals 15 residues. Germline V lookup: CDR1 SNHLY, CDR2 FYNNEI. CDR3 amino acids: CASLGGLSGANVLTF. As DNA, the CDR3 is TGTGCCAGCCTGGGGGGTTTGTCTGGGGCCAACGTCCTGACTTTC. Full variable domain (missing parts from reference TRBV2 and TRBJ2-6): EPEVTQTPSHQVTQMGQEVILRCVPISNHLYFYWYRQILGQKVEFLVSFYNNEISEKSEIFDDQFSVERPDGSNFTLKIRSTKLEDSAMYFCASLGGLSGANVLTFGAGSRLTVL.

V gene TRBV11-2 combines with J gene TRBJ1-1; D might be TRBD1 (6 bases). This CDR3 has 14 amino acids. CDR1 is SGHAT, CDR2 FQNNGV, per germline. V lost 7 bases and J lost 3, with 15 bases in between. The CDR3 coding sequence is TGTGCCAGCACCTCACTACAGGGAGACACTGAAGCTTTCTTT. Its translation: CASTSLQGDTEAFF.

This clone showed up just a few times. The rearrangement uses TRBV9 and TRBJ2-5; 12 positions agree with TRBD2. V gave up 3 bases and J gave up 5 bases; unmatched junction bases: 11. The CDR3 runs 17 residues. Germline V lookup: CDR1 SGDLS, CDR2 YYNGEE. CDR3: CASSAPSGGAGRETQYF. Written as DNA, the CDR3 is TGTGCCAGCAGCGCCCCTAGCGGGGGGGCCGGGAGGGAGACCCAGTACTTC.

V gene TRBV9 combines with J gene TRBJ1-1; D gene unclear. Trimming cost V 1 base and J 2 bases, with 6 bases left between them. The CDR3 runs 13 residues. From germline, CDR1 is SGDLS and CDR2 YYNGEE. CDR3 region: CASSVNTNTEAFF. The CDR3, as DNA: TGTGCCAGCAGCGTAAATACTAACACTGAAGCTTTCTTT.

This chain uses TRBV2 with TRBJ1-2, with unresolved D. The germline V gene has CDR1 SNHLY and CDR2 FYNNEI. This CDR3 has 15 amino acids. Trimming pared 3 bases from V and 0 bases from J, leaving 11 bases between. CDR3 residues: CASSELYIANYGYTF. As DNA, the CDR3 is TGTGCCAGCAGTGAGCTGTACATTGCTAACTATGGCTACACCTTC.

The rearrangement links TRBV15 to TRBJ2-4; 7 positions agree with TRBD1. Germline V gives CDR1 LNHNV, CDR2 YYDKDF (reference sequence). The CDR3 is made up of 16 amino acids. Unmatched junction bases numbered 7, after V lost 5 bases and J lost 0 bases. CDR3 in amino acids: CATSPRQGLAKNIQYF. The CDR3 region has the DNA TGTGCCACCAGCCCCCGACAGGGTTTAGCCAAAAACATTCAGTACTTC.

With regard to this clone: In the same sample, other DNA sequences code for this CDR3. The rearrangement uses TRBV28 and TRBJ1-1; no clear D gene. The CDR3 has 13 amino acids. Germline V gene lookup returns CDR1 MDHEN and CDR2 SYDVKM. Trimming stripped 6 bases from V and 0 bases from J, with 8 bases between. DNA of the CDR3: TGTGCCAGCAGACTAGGACTGAACACTGAAGCTTTCTTT. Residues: CASRLGLNTEAFF.

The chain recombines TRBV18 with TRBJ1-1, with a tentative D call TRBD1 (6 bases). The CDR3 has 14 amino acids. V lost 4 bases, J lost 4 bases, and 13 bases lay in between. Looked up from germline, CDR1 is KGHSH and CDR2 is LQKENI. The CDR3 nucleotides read TGTGCCAGCTCACTCGCCCGAGGGGGCACTGAAGCTTTCTTT. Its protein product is CASSLARGGTEAFF.

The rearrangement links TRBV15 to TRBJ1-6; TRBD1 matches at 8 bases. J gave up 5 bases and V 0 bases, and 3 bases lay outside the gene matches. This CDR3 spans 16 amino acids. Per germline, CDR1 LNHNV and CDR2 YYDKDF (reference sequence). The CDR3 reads CATSREEGQDNSPLHF. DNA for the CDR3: TGTGCCACCAGCAGAGAGGAGGGACAGGATAATTCACCCCTCCACTTT.

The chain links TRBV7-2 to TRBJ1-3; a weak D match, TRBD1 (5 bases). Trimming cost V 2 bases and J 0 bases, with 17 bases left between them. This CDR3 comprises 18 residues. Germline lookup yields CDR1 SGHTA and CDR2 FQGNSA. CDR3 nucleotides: TGTGCCAGCAGCTTACAAAGTTGGAGGGGAACCTCTGGAAACACCATATATTTT. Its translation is CASSLQSWRGTSGNTIYF.

CDR3 loop: CAIRGGTGLEDTQYF. As DNA, the CDR3 is TGTGCCATCAGGGGAGGGACAGGGCTGGAAGATACGCAGTATTTT. The gene calls are TRBV10-3 and TRBJ2-3; TRBD1 agrees at 9 bases. This CDR3 is 15 amino acids long. Germline values: CDR1 ENHRY, CDR2 SYGVKD. V gave up 6 bases and J gave up 5 bases; unmatched junction bases: 9.